A few counts support the clone carrying this T cell receptor beta chain. What it binds is unknown. With 1 base removed from V and 2 bases from J, the gap between germline ends came to 12 bases. Per germline, CDR1 MGHDK and CDR2 SYGVNS. The CDR3 sequence is 16 residues long. This entry is derived from a study of T-cell memory formation after mild COVID-19. Overall study results and limits: SARS-CoV-2 specificity was not confirmed for second-wave clones peaking on day 37. Later expanders leaned toward CD4+, whereas clones contracting from day 15 to 85 were balanced CD4/CD8. CM and EM subsets held most contracting CD4+ clones; EMRA held CD8+ ones. Prior to infection, memory already included some responding clones, suggesting cross-reactive memory joined.

TCRdb re-called the 5' RACE reads with MiXCR, one entry per CDR3 protein. The data hold about 440,000 distinct CDR3 sequences, with 15% to 20% observed a single time. The chain is built from TRBV25-1 and TRBJ2-1, with D possibly matching TRBD1 (6 bases). The specimen was PBMCs or a T cell subset sorted from them (not recorded which). The clonotype was recovered from an adult woman who had mild COVID-19 (a few samples of this study predate the infection). Cell type and time point are not known. CDR3 bases: TGTGCCAGCAGTGAATTCGGGACATTTGCCTACAATGAGCAGTTCTTC. Protein sequence: CASSEFGTFAYNEQFF.